Sequencing of this T cell receptor beta chain was carried out in a study of T cells after posttransplantation cyclophosphamide. Findings of the study overall: Recipient CMV seropositivity and CMV reactivation strongly tracked TRB clonality.

CDR3 length: 17 residues. Looked up from germline, CDR1 is LNHDA and CDR2 is SQIVND (reference sequence). J gave up 0 bases and V 5 bases, and 10 bases lay outside the gene matches. This clone has ten or more counts. The antigen is unknown. Busulfan-fludarabine conditioning, marrow transplant, and cyclophosphamide on days +3 and +4 were administered. The assay was immunoSEQ multiplex PCR, and TCRdb's table has in-frame clones only and misses some. The repertoire has under 20,000 clones, none seen only once; the ten largest take around 0.56%. The sequencing used PBMCs, collected after allogeneic stem cell transplant with posttransplant cyclophosphamide. The sequence derives from a female patient in her 30s who received an allogeneic stem cell transplant from a related donor, was CMV-positive, and had no GVHD. Some T cells here may be from the graft donor. J is TRBJ2-3 and V is TRBV19, with 8 bases fitting TRBD2. CDR3 sequence: CASSDILADPSTDTQYF. DNA of the CDR3: TGTGCCAGTAGTGACATACTAGCGGACCCAAGCACAGATACGCAGTATTTT. Looking up the rest from reference TRBV19 and TRBJ2-3 gives the full variable domain: DGGITQSPKYLFRKEGQNVTLSCEQNLNHDAMYWYRQDPGQGLRLIYYSQIVNDFQKGDIAEGYSVSREKKESFPLTVTSAQKNPTAFYLCASSDILADPSTDTQYFGPGTRLTVL.